Listed here are 25 T cell receptor beta chains from one sample, sequenced in a study of tumor-infiltrating lymphocytes in primary liver carcinoma (dated by TCRdb to the late 2010s). The listed sequencing device is Illumina HiSeq 2500. Using a constant-region primer and ProtoScript II reverse transcriptase, TCRbeta-specific cDNA was reverse-transcribed from about 0.45 ug total RNA. Three nested multiplex PCR rounds, following a slightly modified ARM-PCR procedure, were used to build the TCRbeta libraries. Each of the first two PCR rounds ran for about 10 cycles and used multiplex TRBV1-TRBV30 forward primers together with a Cbeta reverse primer. TCRdb's own reprocessing of the public reads used fastp at Q25 and MiXCR and kept productive beta chains. Each CDR3 protein appears once, grouped with its most common genes and DNA. For this sample the table gives 50,000 or so distinct CDR3 sequences, of which about 77% were detected only once. The top ten clones comprise approximately 25% of the sample.

Without any cell sorting, total RNA and DNA were co-extracted from about 20-30 mg of bulk tissue using the AllPrep DNA/RNA mini kit. Source material: liver tumor tissue from sampling region 5. This specimen's cell subset or site label, per the study, means: tumor region T5, tumor centre. These receptor sequences come from a man aged 35-49 years with primary liver carcinoma and hepatitis B virus infection.

In regard to this clonotype: At one boundary the junction diverges from the germline segment, which might be a read error. The chain is built from TRBV12-3 or TRBV12-4 and TRBJ2-2; TRBD2 matches 8 bases. CDR3 length: 15 residues. The CDR3 DNA follows: TGTGTCAGCATCCCACTAGCGGCCCTCGGCTGGGAGCTGTTTTTT. As protein: CVSIPLAALGWELFF.

Details on this clonotype: The junction shows a germline mismatch at one end, possibly a read error. V and J are TRBV7-9 and TRBJ2-5, with D maybe TRBD1 (6 bases). CDR1 and CDR2 from the germline V gene are SEHNR and FQNEAQ (reference sequence). This CDR3 region has 14 residues. The CDR3 reads CAGNIGGIQETRYF. CDR3 DNA sequence: TGTGCCGGCAACATAGGGGGTATCCAAGAGACCCGGTACTTC.

To note about this clonotype: It may be a read error: a sequence one base away is much more abundant. This rearrangement joins TRBV24-1 to TRBJ2-5, with no clear D. Per the germline V gene, CDR1 is KGHDR and CDR2 is SFDVKD. Trimming removed 7 bases at V and 5 bases at J, with 16 bases between. The length of the CDR3 is 14 residues. Here the CDR3 reads CATRAAWTEETQYF. In DNA, the CDR3 is TGTGCCACCAGGGCCGCATGGACGGAGGAGACCCAGTACTTC.

Note on this clonotype: A much larger clone sits a single nucleotide away, making a read error possible. The genes are TRBV19 and TRBJ2-2; 8 nucleotides match TRBD2. CDR1 and CDR2 from the germline V gene are LNHDA and SQIVND (reference sequence). This CDR3 spans 15 amino acids. The CDR3 reads CAGPPPAGVTGELLF. In DNA, the CDR3 is TGTGCCGGCCCTCCCCCAGCGGGAGTCACCGGGGAGCTGTTGTTT.

To note about this clonotype: The CDR3 does not end in the conserved phenylalanine or tryptophan, so this is likely a read error. The V call is TRBV11-1, the J call TRBJ1-6; D gene uncertain. The V gene's germline CDR1 is SGHAT and CDR2 FQDESV (reference sequence). CDR3 size: 13 residues. The CDR3 DNA is TGTGCCAGCAGCCGGGCACTGGTTTCACCACTCCACTTA. It translates to CASSRALVSPLHL.

The chain employs TRBV29-1 and TRBJ2-7; D may correspond to TRBD1 or TRBD2 (5 bases each). Germline V CDR1 and CDR2: SQVTM, ANQGSEA. The CDR3 extends over 11 amino acids. The V gene lost 7 bases and the J gene lost 6 bases, with 13 bases spanning the gap. The CDR3 region is CSALFGAEQYF. The CDR3, as DNA: TGCAGCGCCCTCTTCGGGGCCGAGCAGTACTTC.

Comments on this clonotype: One junction end does not reproduce the germline sequence, and a read error may be involved. The V and J genes are TRBV11-1 and TRBJ2-1; 9 nucleotides match TRBD2. CDR3 size: 13 residues. Germline V gene data show CDR1 as SGHAT and CDR2 as FQDESV (reference sequence). As DNA, the CDR3 is TGTGCCAACAACGCGGGAGGGCCGAATGAGGAGTTCTTC. This codes for CANNAGGPNEEFF.

This clonotype was found once. At one end the junction does not follow the germline gene, possibly because of a read error. The genes are TRBV4-2 and TRBJ2-2, with 10 bases lining up with TRBD2. The CDR3 has 17 residues. The germline V gene has CDR1 LGHNA and CDR2 YNFKEQ. This chain's CDR3 is CTSSHGSLAGDFGELFF. DNA of the CDR3: TGTACCAGCAGCCATGGGAGCCTAGCGGGAGATTTCGGGGAACTGTTTTTT.

A word on this clonotype: One end of the junction fails to match germline, which may point to a read error. J is TRBJ2-1 and V is TRBV6-2 or TRBV6-3; 9 bases are a match to TRBD1. The CDR3 extends over 16 amino acids. The V gene's germline CDR1 is MNHEY and CDR2 SVGEGT. CDR3 amino acids: CTSSPPGQGSHNEQFF. The CDR3 DNA reads TGTACCAGCAGTCCGCCGGGACAGGGCTCCCACAATGAGCAGTTCTTC.

Comments on this clonotype: One end of the junction fails to match germline, which may point to a read error. J is TRBJ2-1 and V is TRBV29-1, with 9 nucleotides matching TRBD1. The CDR3 has 14 amino acids. Germline V gives CDR1 SQVTM, CDR2 ANQGSEA. The CDR3 sequence: CSGIGQGTYNEQFF. CDR3 DNA sequence: TGCAGCGGGATCGGACAGGGGACCTACAACGAGCAGTTCTTC.

Turning to this clonotype: An end of the junction differs from the germline gene, which may be a read error. The chain has TRBV11-2 and TRBJ1-1; no reliable D call. Germline loops: CDR1 SGHAT, CDR2 FQNNGV. The CDR3 sequence is 15 residues long. Here the CDR3 reads CANSPGRGSNTEASF. The CDR3 DNA is TGTGCCAACAGCCCCGGGCGTGGAAGTAACACTGAGGCTTCCTTT.

The rearrangement joins TRBV30 to TRBJ1-2; 8 positions match TRBD1. J gave up 9 bases and V 6 bases, and 9 bases lay outside the gene matches. Germline V gene data show CDR1 as GTSNPN and CDR2 as SVGIG (reference sequence). This CDR3 contains 12 residues. CDR3 nucleotides: TGTGCCTGTACCTGGGACAGGCCCAGCTACACCTTC. It is translated as CACTWDRPSYTF.

This clonotype was observed once. The chain uses TRBV7-9 and TRBJ2-7; TRBD2 might be the D (6 bases). Per the germline V gene, CDR1 is SEHNR and CDR2 is FQNEAQ (reference sequence). CDR3 length: 15 residues. Trimming took 2 bases from V and 10 from J, leaving 21 bases between them. The CDR3, as DNA: TGTGCCAGCAGCTTACACGGCGGTGGCGGGGTCGACCAGTACTTC. The encoded protein is CASSLHGGGGVDQYF.

Regarding this clonotype: The CDR3 end shows no conserved phenylalanine or tryptophan, and so a read error is likely. This chain uses TRBV11-2 with TRBJ2-6; TRBD1 matches 8 bases. The CDR3 totals 21 residues. Germline V CDR1 and CDR2: SGHAT, FQNNGV. CDR3 sequence reads: CVSSMGGDRGISLSWANVLTS. DNA for the CDR3: TGTGTCAGCAGCATGGGGGGAGACAGGGGCATTTCCCTCTCTTGGGCCAACGTCCTGACTTCC.

A remark on this clonotype: A single base separates this from a much larger clone, so it may be a read error. The chain links TRBV2 to TRBJ2-1, with TRBD2 identical over 9 bases. V was clipped by 4 bases and J by 7 bases; unmatched bases: 2. CDR3 size: 13 residues. Germline V CDR1 and CDR2: SNHLY, FYNNEI. Here the CDR3 DNA reads TGTGCCAGCAGTGTTAGCGGGAGTAATGAGCAGTTCTTC. Its translation: CASSVSGSNEQFF.

This clonotype was observed at least ten times. The CDR3 coding sequence is TGTGCCTGGAAAGGGGTTGACCTAGGGGGGGGTGAGCAGTTCTTC. This sequence encodes CAWKGVDLGGGEQFF. The J gene is TRBJ2-1, the V gene TRBV30, with D perhaps matching TRBD2 (7 bases). The germline V gene encodes CDR1 GTSNPN and CDR2 SVGIG (reference sequence). V lost 4 bases to trimming and J lost 9 bases, with 22 bases between them. CDR3 length equals 15 residues.

Note on this clonotype: The CDR3 carries no conserved terminal phenylalanine or tryptophan, so it likely arises from a read error. This sequence joins TRBV5-1 and TRBJ2-7, with unresolved D. The germline V and J ends were trimmed by 2 bases and 3 bases, with 15 bases remaining between them. The germline gives CDR1 SGHRS, CDR2 YFSETQ. CDR3 length: 15 residues. Here the CDR3 DNA reads TGCGCCAGCAGCTTTAGCAGGAGCCCCAACTACGAGCAGTACTGC. This translates into CASSFSRSPNYEQYC.

With regard to this clonotype: A read error may account for a junction end that differs from germline. This sequence joins TRBV29-1 and TRBJ2-3; D is uncertain. The J call may be faulty, since TRBJ1-5 better matches the DNA end. CDR3 size: 14 residues. Germline CDR1 is SQVTM and CDR2 is ANQGSEA. The CDR3 DNA reads TGCATCGTTCTAGGTAGTAGCGGCGCAGATACGCAGCATTTT. Its translation is CIVLGSSGADTQHF.

About this clonotype itself: The junction does not match germline at one end; this may be a read error. The chain combines TRBV6-2 or TRBV6-3 with TRBJ2-5, with a possible D match to TRBD2 (6 bases). Looked up from germline, CDR1 is MNHEY and CDR2 is SVGEGT. The CDR3 runs 16 residues. CDR3 in amino acids: CASNQSTAAGEETQYF. The CDR3 nucleotides are TGCGCCAGCAATCAATCGACGGCAGCGGGCGAAGAGACCCAGTACTTC.

This clonotype is classed as medium-sized. V is TRBV4-2 and J is TRBJ2-3; possible D gene TRBD2, 6 bases. Germline values: CDR1 LGHNA, CDR2 YNFKEQ. Deletions cut 8 bases from V and 2 bases from J, with 11 bases between. This CDR3 contains 13 residues. The CDR3 sequence is CASGRESTDTQYF. CDR3 sequence (DNA): TGTGCCAGCGGTCGGGAGTCCACAGATACGCAGTATTTT.

The chain uses TRBV11-2 and TRBJ1-3; TRBD1 matches 10 bases. V shed 10 bases and J 8 bases; nucleotides not matched to a gene: 11. CDR1 is SGHAT and CDR2 is FQNNGV in the germline V gene. CDR3 length: 14 residues. CDR3 bases: TGTGCCAATAGCTTAAGGGACAGGGGAGACACCATATATTTT. Protein sequence: CANSLRDRGDTIYF.

For this clonotype: Germline and junction disagree at one end, which may indicate a read error. This sequence joins TRBV5-4 and TRBJ2-7, with 13 nucleotides matching TRBD2. The CDR3 loop spans 14 amino acids. The V gene's germline CDR1 is SGHNT and CDR2 YYREEE (reference sequence). In nucleotides, the CDR3 is TGTGACAGCATCTTACGGACTAGCGGGAGCGAGCAGTACTTC. Residues: CDSILRTSGSEQYF. The full variable domain, completed using reference TRBV5-4 and TRBJ2-7, is ETGVTQSPTHLIKTRGQQVTLRCSSQSGHNTVSWYQQALGQGPQFIFQYYREEENGRGNFPPRFSGLQFPNYSSELNVNALELDDSALYLCDSILRTSGSEQYFGPGTRLTVT.

As to this clonotype: The junction departs from germline at one end; a sequencing error may be responsible. V is TRBV5-4 and J is TRBJ2-2; 8 positions agree with TRBD2. Germline V gene data show CDR1 as SGHNT and CDR2 as YYREEE (reference sequence). The CDR3 is made up of 15 amino acids. CDR3 sequence: CANGSTSANTGELFF. CDR3 bases: TGTGCCAACGGCTCGACTAGCGCGAACACCGGGGAGTTGTTTTTT.

Of note for this clonotype: Germline and junction disagree at one end, which may indicate a read error. This rearrangement joins TRBV6-1 to TRBJ2-7, with 9 bases matching TRBD2. The CDR3 consists of 15 residues. The germline V gene has CDR1 MNHNS and CDR2 SASEGT. CDR3 loop: CASSRRASGVQEQCF. In DNA form, the CDR3 reads TGTGCCAGCAGCCGAAGGGCTAGCGGGGTCCAAGAGCAGTGCTTC.

A remark on this clonotype: The conserved closing phenylalanine or tryptophan is absent in this CDR3, likely reflecting a read error. CDR3 loop: CVSSWSARGDTEAFL. The CDR3 DNA is TGTGTCAGCAGCTGGTCGGCCAGGGGGGACACTGAAGCTTTCTTG. V usage is TRBV11-1 and J usage is TRBJ1-1, with 7 bases fitting TRBD1. The CDR3 extends over 15 amino acids. In germline, CDR1 is SGHAT, CDR2 FQDESV (reference sequence).